Each of the 6 T cell receptor beta chains below was sequenced from the same sample in a study of blood T cell repertoires in COVID-19. Clones were read by immunoSEQ multiplex PCR, and TCRdb kept only the in-frame ones, dropping some. The table includes some 240,000 clones, 85% to 90% detected once. Sequencing was carried out using peripheral blood. Receptors were obtained from a woman between 40 and 55 years old who had recovered from COVID-19.

This chain joins TRBV5-1 and TRBJ2-1, with 8 positions matching TRBD2. Losses at the gene ends were 1 base for V and 2 bases for J; bases not matched to a gene: 5. The CDR3 loop spans 16 amino acids. Germline V gene lookup returns CDR1 SGHRS and CDR2 YFSETQ. Here the CDR3 reads CASSLNQRETYNEQFF. In DNA form, the CDR3 reads TGCGCCAGCAGCTTGAACCAGCGGGAGACCTACAATGAGCAGTTCTTC.

The chain couples TRBV5-8 to TRBJ2-1; possibly TRBD2 for D (6 bases). The germline V gene encodes CDR1 SGHTS and CDR2 YDEGEE. Trimming took 0 bases from V and 5 from J, leaving 9 bases between them. This CDR3 comprises 14 residues. The CDR3 DNA sequence: TGTGCCAGCAGCTTGGGGGGGGTGGACAATGAGCAGTTCTTC. It is translated as CASSLGGVDNEQFF.

This chain links TRBV6-5 with TRBJ1-2; 10 bases map to TRBD1. CDR1 is MNHEY and CDR2 is SVGAGI in the germline V gene. The CDR3 has 14 amino acids. Germline trimming cut 5 bases from V and 4 bases from J; bases unmatched to any gene: 4. The CDR3 sequence: CASSRTGGSYGYTF. CDR3 sequence (DNA): TGTGCCAGCAGTCGGACAGGGGGAAGCTATGGCTACACCTTC.

This chain links TRBV9 with TRBJ2-2; D gene uncertain. Looked up from germline, CDR1 is SGDLS and CDR2 is YYNGEE. The CDR3 length is 12 residues. The V gene lost 0 bases and the J gene lost 8 bases, with 5 bases spanning the gap. The CDR3: CASSVDEGELFF. CDR3 nucleotide sequence: TGTGCCAGCAGCGTAGACGAGGGGGAGCTGTTTTTT.

The sample holds a few counts of this clone. CDR3 coding DNA: TGTGCCAGCAGCCAAGATATGCGGGTTGGAGGTCGAAATGAAAAACTGTTTTTT. Translating gives CASSQDMRVGGRNEKLFF. The gene calls are TRBV4-2 and TRBJ1-4, with D unclear. CDR3 length equals 18 residues. With 0 bases removed from V and 5 bases from J, the gap between germline ends came to 19 bases. Germline V CDR1 and CDR2: LGHNA, YNFKEQ.

The chain employs TRBV30 and TRBJ2-5, with D tentatively TRBD1 or TRBD2 (5 bases each). There are 11 residues in the CDR3. Trimming took off 5 bases at V and 4 bases at J, with 8 bases between the two ends. Germline assignment: CDR1 GTSNPN and CDR2 SVGIG (reference sequence). The CDR3 region has the DNA TGTGCCTGGGGGGGAGCAGAGACCCAGTACTTC. Amino acid sequence: CAWGGAETQYF. Full variable domain (outside the CDR3, taken from reference TRBV30 and TRBJ2-5): SQTIHQWPATLVQPVGSPLSLECTVEGTSNPNLYWYRQAAGRGLQLLFYSVGIGQISSEVPQNLSASRPQDRQFILSSKKLLLSDSGFYLCAWGGAETQYFGPGTRLLVL.